This T cell receptor beta chain was recorded in a study of CD8+ T cells in alopecia areata. The sequencing template was cDNA reverse transcribed from extracted RNA. The table came from immunoSEQ multiplex PCR; TCRdb's copy has only in-frame clones and leaves some out. The sample includes fewer than 350,000 clones, more than 45% of them seen just once. Treatment reported: oral pan-JAK inhibitor, 5-10 mg twice daily. V dropped 5 bases and J dropped 12; count of bases not matched to a gene: 13. The CDR3 length is 14 residues. Germline V gene sequence: CDR1 SGHTA, CDR2 FQGNSA. V usage is TRBV7-2 and J usage is TRBJ2-1; 7 bases are shared with TRBD1. Sequenced here: CD4+ T cells sorted from blood, sampled at week 24, from a patient treated with tofacitinib. The source of this sequence is a human donor with alopecia areata. DNA of the CDR3: TGTGCCAGCAGCCCCGAGCGACAGGGAATGGTGCAGTTCTTC. Translated: CASSPERQGMVQFF.